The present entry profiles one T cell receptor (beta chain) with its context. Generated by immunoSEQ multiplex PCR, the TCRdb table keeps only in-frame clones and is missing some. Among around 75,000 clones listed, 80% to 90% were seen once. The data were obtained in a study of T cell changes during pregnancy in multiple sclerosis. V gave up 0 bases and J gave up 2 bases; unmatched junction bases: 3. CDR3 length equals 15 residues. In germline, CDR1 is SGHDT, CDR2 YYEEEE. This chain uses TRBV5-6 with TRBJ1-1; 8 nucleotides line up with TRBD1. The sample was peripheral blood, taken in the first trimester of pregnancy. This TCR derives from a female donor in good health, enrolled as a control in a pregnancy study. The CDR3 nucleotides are TGTGCCAGCAGCTTGGCCCCAGGGGGCAACACTGAAGCTTTCTTT. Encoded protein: CASSLAPGGNTEAFF.